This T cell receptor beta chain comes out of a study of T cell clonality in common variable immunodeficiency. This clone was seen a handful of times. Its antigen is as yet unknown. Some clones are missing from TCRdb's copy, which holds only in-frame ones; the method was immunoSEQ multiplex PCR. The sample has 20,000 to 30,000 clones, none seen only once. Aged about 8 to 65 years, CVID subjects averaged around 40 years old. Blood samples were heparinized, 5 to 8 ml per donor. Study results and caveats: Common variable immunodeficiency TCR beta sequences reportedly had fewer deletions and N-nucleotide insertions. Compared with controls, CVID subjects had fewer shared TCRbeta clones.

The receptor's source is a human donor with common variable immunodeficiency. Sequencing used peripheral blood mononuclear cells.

The CDR3 reads CASSWLREGEETQYF. CDR3 DNA, as far as it was read: TGTGCCAGCAGCTGGTTGCGGGAGGGCGAAGAGACC. This chain joins TRBV7-9 and TRBJ2-5, with 9 bases matching TRBD2. The CDR3 end is not reached by the read, which stops 3 residues before it; the germline J gene fills it in. CDR1 and CDR2 from the germline V gene are SEHNR and FQNEAQ (reference sequence). V lost 4 bases and J lost 3; bases outside the gene matches: 6. This CDR3 has 15 residues. Variable domain in full (rest from reference TRBV7-9 and TRBJ2-5): DTGVSQNPRHKITKRGQNVTFRCDPISEHNRLYWYRQTLGQGPEFLTYFQNEAQLEKSRLLSDRFSAERPKGSFSTLEIQRTEQGDSAMYLCASSWLREGEETQYFGPGTRLLVL.